This T cell receptor (beta chain) appears in the sequencing data of a study of blood T cell repertoires in COVID-19. Background on the study: There were acute and convalescent COVID-19 samples, and they came from the United States, Italy and Spain.

Germline V gene lookup returns CDR1 ENHRY and CDR2 SYGVKD. With 9 bases removed from V and 2 bases from J, the gap between germline ends came to 16 bases. This CDR3 spans 14 amino acids. In the original processing: Nucleated cell number was recorded as an estimate derived from reference gene primer amplification. Measured with immunoSEQ multiplex PCR; TCRdb has only the in-frame clones, and not every one. That table gives V, J and clone size, and the DNA gave D and trimming. Among approximately 210,000 clones listed, approximately 89% were seen once. The sequence was collected from a middle-aged woman with acute or convalescent COVID-19. The chain combines TRBV10-3 with TRBJ2-5; tentatively, D is TRBD2 (6 bases). Sequenced input: peripheral blood. In DNA form, the CDR3 reads TGTGCCATTGGGGGGACTCCCGCTCAAGAGACCCAGTACTTC. Translated, it gives CAIGGTPAQETQYF.